A single sample gave rise to the 10 T cell receptor beta chains below, sequenced in a study of CD8+ T cells in alopecia areata. The sample's treatment: oral pan-JAK inhibitor, 5-10 mg twice daily. Isolated RNA was reverse transcribed into cDNA used as the sequencing template. Libraries were prepared by immunoSEQ multiplex PCR; TCRdb keeps only in-frame clonotypes and omits some of them. This table has about 270,000 clones, 60% appearing once. This specimen was CD4+ T cells sorted from blood, taken around week 54, from a patient treated with tofacitinib. The receptors were sampled from a human donor with alopecia areata.

Details on this clone: The same CDR3 is also encoded by other DNA sequences in this sample. The CDR3 region has the DNA TGTGCCACCAGCAGGGGACTGGAAACCCAGTACTTC. It translates to CATSRGLETQYF. V and J are TRBV15 and TRBJ2-5, with D possibly matching TRBD2 (6 bases). V was trimmed by 3 bases and J by 8 bases, leaving 10 bases between them. The CDR3 sequence is 12 residues long. The V gene's germline CDR1 is LNHNV and CDR2 YYDKDF (reference sequence).

In this sample, this clone turned up once. V is TRBV30 and J is TRBJ2-5; D gene ambiguous. From germline, CDR1 is GTSNPN and CDR2 SVGIG (reference sequence). V was pared by 0 bases and J by 6 bases, with 8 bases between. This CDR3 is built from 12 residues. Here the CDR3 DNA reads TGTGCCTGGAGTGTCGCCGGAAAGACCCAGTACTTC. Its protein product is CAWSVAGKTQYF.

The V gene is TRBV18, the J gene TRBJ1-5, with D possibly matching TRBD1 (6 bases). The CDR3 has 17 residues. Trimming shortened V by 3 bases and J by 4 bases, and 19 bases separated the two germline ends. Germline CDR1 reads KGHSH; CDR2 reads LQKENI. Here the CDR3 reads CASSPTPGGSANQPQHF. CDR3 nucleotides: TGTGCCAGCTCACCGACACCGGGGGGCTCGGCGAATCAGCCCCAGCATTTT. Filled out from reference TRBV18 and TRBJ1-5, the complete variable domain reads NAGVMQNPRHLVRRRGQEARLRCSPMKGHSHVYWYRQLPEEGLKFMVYLQKENIIDESGMPKERFSAEFPKEGPSILRIQQVVRGDSAAYFCASSPTPGGSANQPQHFGDGTRLSIL.

The rearrangement joins TRBV29-1 to TRBJ2-3; unclear D gene. The CDR3 consists of 15 residues. Trimming removed 5 bases at V and 1 base at J, with 16 bases between. Germline V gene sequence: CDR1 SQVTM, CDR2 ANQGSEA. CDR3 amino acids: CSVLPQHLGTDTQYF. The CDR3 DNA reads TGCAGCGTTCTTCCACAGCACCTCGGCACAGATACGCAGTATTTT.

This clone was detected a few times. The chain combines TRBV7-2 with TRBJ2-1; D is possibly TRBD2 (5 bases). Germline CDR1 and CDR2: SGHTA and FQGNSA. The V and J ends lost 3 bases and 7 bases respectively, with 7 bases between them. The CDR3 consists of 12 residues. CDR3 sequence reads: CASSLRVNEQFF. The CDR3 bases are TGTGCCAGCAGCTTGAGGGTGAATGAGCAGTTCTTC.

V usage is TRBV7-9 and J usage is TRBJ2-4; 10 bases fit TRBD2. The V gene end was trimmed by 5 bases and the J gene end by 8 bases; junction bases not matched to a gene: 9. The CDR3 runs 15 residues. Germline V gene sequence: CDR1 SEHNR, CDR2 FQNEAQ (reference sequence). CDR3 coding DNA: TGTGCCAGCAGCCAAAGCGGGGGGGCCGGGTACATTCAGTACTTC. It specifies CASSQSGGAGYIQYF.

The rearrangement joins TRBV4-1 to TRBJ2-3, with no clear D. The germline V and J ends were trimmed by 1 base and 2 bases, with 10 bases remaining between them. The CDR3 has 15 amino acids. Germline values: CDR1 MGHRA, CDR2 YSYEKL. The CDR3 region is CASSQVLRITDTQYF. DNA for the CDR3: TGCGCCAGCAGCCAAGTGTTGAGGATCACAGATACGCAGTATTTT.

This chain links TRBV6-5 with TRBJ2-5; TRBD2 matches 7 bases. CDR3 length: 15 residues. J lost 7 bases, V lost 3 bases, and 11 bases had no gene match. Looked up from germline, CDR1 is MNHEY and CDR2 is SVGAGI. As DNA, the CDR3 is TGTGCCAGCAGTTATAAAGCGGGGACCGGGGGGACCCAGTACTTC. Protein sequence: CASSYKAGTGGTQYF.

This clone was detected only a few times. The chain carries TRBV2 and TRBJ2-1; possibly TRBD2 for D (7 bases). This CDR3 has 15 amino acids. V lost 9 bases and J lost 5, with 20 bases in between. Germline assignment: CDR1 SNHLY and CDR2 FYNNEI. The CDR3 spells CARGTGGIGNNEQFF. The CDR3 bases are TGTGCCAGAGGGACGGGGGGCATTGGAAACAATGAGCAGTTCTTC.

This chain links TRBV29-1 with TRBJ2-5; no firm D call. The CDR3 covers 12 residues. V was cut by 6 bases and J by 6 bases, with 14 bases left in between. Germline V gene data show CDR1 as SQVTM and CDR2 as ANQGSEA. The CDR3 DNA follows: TGCAGCGTGAGTGCCGGTTTGCAGACCCAGTACTTC. Translating gives CSVSAGLQTQYF.